The TCR beta chain under discussion was sequenced for a study of blood T cell repertoires in COVID-19. V shed 6 bases and J 0 bases; nucleotides not matched to a gene: 10. CDR1 is SGHTA and CDR2 is FQGNSA in the germline V gene. The CDR3 is 18 residues long. Clones were read by immunoSEQ multiplex PCR, and TCRdb kept only the in-frame ones, dropping some. Here the sample spans more than 90,000 clones, about 83% being singletons. The chain recombines TRBV7-2 with TRBJ1-6; 8 bases align to TRBD1. The clonotype comes from a woman aged 55 to 70 with COVID-19, enrolled during active disease. Sequencing was carried out using peripheral blood. The CDR3 coding sequence is TGTGCCAGCAGTCGATGGACAGGGATGAGCTCCTATAATTCACCCCTCCACTTT. It specifies CASSRWTGMSSYNSPLHF.